The 5 T cell receptor beta chains reported below all come from one sample, sequenced in a study of T cell responses to AZD1222 COVID-19 vaccine. TCRdb keeps only in-frame clones here, not all; method: immunoSEQ multiplex PCR. The data contain some 150,000 clones, just over 85% of them singletons. The sample consisted of peripheral blood, taken 28 days after the second AZD1222 dose. The receptors here all came from an adult who received the AZD1222 COVID-19 vaccine.

A word on this clone: The same CDR3 can be traced to other DNA sequences in this sample. The chain recombines TRBV5-1 with TRBJ1-1; possible D gene TRBD1, 6 bases. The germline gives CDR1 SGHRS, CDR2 YFSETQ. The CDR3 length is 14 residues. Between the trimmed V and J ends, which lost 0 bases and 3 bases, there was a span of 9 bases. The CDR3 loop reads CASSLGTVDTEAFF. Here the CDR3 DNA reads TGCGCCAGCAGCTTGGGGACAGTCGACACTGAAGCTTTCTTT.

The chain is built from TRBV19 and TRBJ1-3; no reliable D call. Per germline, CDR1 LNHDA and CDR2 SQIVND (reference sequence). V lost 1 base to trimming and J lost 3 bases, with 1 base between them. This CDR3 has 12 residues. This CDR3 reads CASSIGGNTIYF. Here the CDR3 DNA reads TGTGCCAGTAGTATAGGTGGAAACACCATATATTTT.

V usage is TRBV28 and J usage is TRBJ2-1; 7 bases map to TRBD2. Germline loops: CDR1 MDHEN, CDR2 SYDVKM. The CDR3 loop spans 16 amino acids. The J segment lost 2 bases and the V segment lost 1 base, leaving 5 bases of the junction unmatched. CDR3 sequence: CASSLSAGVAYNEQFF. As DNA, the CDR3 is TGTGCCAGCAGTTTATCGGCGGGAGTTGCCTACAATGAGCAGTTCTTC.

The chain links TRBV6-2 or TRBV6-3 to TRBJ2-5, with D tentatively TRBD1 (5 bases). The germline CDR1 and CDR2 sequences are MNHEY and SVGEGT. Trimming stripped 2 bases from V and 0 bases from J, with 10 bases between. The CDR3 loop spans 15 amino acids. CDR3 DNA sequence: TGTGCCAGCAGTTACGCGGTCAGGGACCAAGAGACCCAGTACTTC. The encoded protein is CASSYAVRDQETQYF.

V is TRBV10-3 and J is TRBJ2-6; D remains unclear. The CDR3 extends over 19 amino acids. V lost 3 bases and J 0 bases, leaving 18 bases between the germline ends. The germline CDR1 and CDR2 sequences are ENHRY and SYGVKD. The CDR3 DNA reads TGTGCCATCAGTGATAATAGACGGACGGCCTCCTCTGGGGCCAACGTCCTGACTTTC. Encoded protein: CAISDNRRTASSGANVLTF.